This TCR beta chain originates from a study of early T cells in non-severe SARS-CoV-2 infection. TCRdb redid the calling of the 5' RACE reads with MiXCR, one entry per CDR3 protein. Of some 64,000 distinct CDR3 sequences in the sample, under 15% were seen once. Study-level findings and limits: VDJdb matches were skewed toward anti-spike CD8 T cell responses.

The CDR3 length is 17 residues. CDR1 and CDR2 from the germline V gene are KGHSH and LQKENI. Trimming stripped 4 bases from V and 0 bases from J, with 15 bases between. This clonotype came up a few times. Its antigen is undetermined. The origin of this receptor is an adult who was a healthcare worker with PCR-confirmed SARS-CoV-2 infection or an uninfected control (not recorded which). Material: whole blood. The genes are TRBV18 and TRBJ2-2, with a weak D call TRBD2 (6 bases). The CDR3 region is CASSRSLANANTGELFF. CDR3 nucleotide sequence: TGTGCCAGCTCACGGAGTCTAGCGAATGCGAACACCGGGGAGCTGTTTTTT.